The next 12 T cell receptor beta chains were all read from a single sample in a study of lymphopenia after photon versus proton radiotherapy. Assay used: immunoSEQ multiplex PCR; TCRdb lists only in-frame clones, some missing. Found here are 75,000 or so clones, around 83% of them singletons; the top ten hold about 1.3%. This specimen was peripheral blood, taken from a patient treated with proton-based radiotherapy. The origin of the receptors is a man in his sixties with pancreatic cancer.

The J gene is TRBJ1-5, the V gene TRBV2; maybe TRBD1 (6 bases). Germline CDR1 SNHLY, CDR2 FYNNEI. This CDR3 has 14 residues. The V gene lost 8 bases and the J gene lost 0 bases, with 11 bases spanning the gap. The CDR3 nucleotides read TGTGCCAGCGGGGACATCCTTAGCAATCAGCCCCAGCATTTT. It codes for CASGDILSNQPQHF.

A single count supports this clone. This chain uses TRBV6-5 with TRBJ2-1, with TRBD1 identical over 7 bases. J gave up 6 bases and V 4 bases, and 12 bases lay outside the gene matches. The CDR3 is 16 amino acids. CDR1 and CDR2 (germline): MNHEY, SVGAGI. In nucleotides, the CDR3 is TGTGCCAGCAGTTTAACAGGGGACGTTGTAAGCAATGAGCAGTTCTTC. Its translation is CASSLTGDVVSNEQFF.

The rearrangement uses TRBV28 and TRBJ1-5, with D maybe TRBD1 (5 bases). V lost 5 bases to trimming and J lost 0 bases, with 11 bases between them. Germline CDR1 MDHEN, CDR2 SYDVKM. The CDR3 consists of 15 residues. As DNA, the CDR3 is TGTGCCAGCAGTAGGGCAGGGAGTAGCAATCAGCCCCAGCATTTT. This gives the protein CASSRAGSSNQPQHF.

The chain couples TRBV30 to TRBJ1-6, with D possibly TRBD1 on 5 matching bases. CDR1 is GTSNPN and CDR2 is SVGIG in the germline V gene (reference sequence). This CDR3 spans 15 amino acids. V was shortened by 4 bases and J by 9 bases, with 19 bases between the two germline ends. This chain's CDR3 is CAWTIKRGLGSPLHF. The CDR3 DNA follows: TGTGCCTGGACGATAAAGAGGGGCCTGGGTTCACCCCTCCACTTT.

The chain uses TRBV6-7 and TRBJ1-2; D is unclear. TRBV6-7 is an open reading frame, and its role is uncertain. This CDR3 comprises 12 residues. V lost 4 bases, J lost 4 bases, and 7 bases lay in between. The CDR3 bases are TGTGCCAGCAGTTCGGCAGGCTATGGCTACACCTTC. Protein: CASSSAGYGYTF.

The chain carries TRBV5-6 and TRBJ1-4; possibly TRBD1 for D (6 bases). CDR3 length: 15 residues. Germline V lookup: CDR1 SGHDT, CDR2 YYEEEE. With 3 bases removed from V and 8 bases from J, the gap between germline ends came to 17 bases. CDR3 DNA sequence: TGTGCCAGCAGCTCTCGCCCAGGGGCCAGGGAAAAACTGTTTTTT. It yields the protein CASSSRPGAREKLFF.

Only one count was recorded for this clone. The rearrangement links TRBV4-3 to TRBJ2-3, with D unclear. CDR3 length: 16 residues. Germline CDR1 and CDR2: LGHNA and YSLEER. Trimming took off 2 bases at V and 1 base at J, with 13 bases between the two ends. DNA for the CDR3: TGCGCCAGCAGCCAATACTTCCTGGTGGGCACAGATACGCAGTATTTT. This codes for CASSQYFLVGTDTQYF.

V gene TRBV27 combines with J gene TRBJ1-1, with 7 bases matching TRBD1. The trim removed 5 bases at V and 0 bases at J, leaving 6 bases unmatched. CDR1 is MNHEY and CDR2 is SMNVEV in the germline V gene (reference sequence). CDR3 length: 15 residues. Written as DNA, the CDR3 is TGTGCCAGCAGTCCCTCGGGACAGCTGAACACTGAAGCTTTCTTT. Its translation is CASSPSGQLNTEAFF.

The J gene is TRBJ2-1, the V gene TRBV27; the match to TRBD2 covers 11 bases. The CDR3 has 16 residues. Trimming at V came to 6 bases and at J to 3 bases, leaving 7 bases not matched to a gene. Germline V lookup: CDR1 MNHEY, CDR2 SMNVEV (reference sequence). Here the CDR3 reads CASRNTGTSGYNEQFF. The CDR3 DNA reads TGTGCCAGCAGAAACACCGGGACTAGCGGCTACAATGAGCAGTTCTTC.

V is TRBV10-2 and J is TRBJ1-5, with TRBD1 matching over 8 bases. The CDR3 is made up of 16 amino acids. The germline gives CDR1 WSHSY, CDR2 SAAADI. Losses at the gene ends were 6 bases for V and 2 bases for J; bases not matched to a gene: 9. The CDR3 reads CASSSGQGAGNQPQHF. The CDR3 nucleotides are TGCGCCAGCAGCTCAGGTCAGGGGGCAGGCAATCAGCCCCAGCATTTT.

The rearrangement joins TRBV20-1 to TRBJ2-7; D may be TRBD2 (5 bases). In germline, CDR1 is DFQATT, CDR2 SNEGSKA (reference sequence). V shed 3 bases and J shed 6 bases, with 9 bases lying between them. The CDR3 has 11 amino acids. The CDR3: CSARRVGEQYF. The CDR3 DNA reads TGCAGTGCTAGGAGGGTTGGCGAGCAGTACTTC.

This rearrangement joins TRBV30 to TRBJ1-4; D perhaps matches TRBD1 (5 bases). Trimming took 3 bases from V and 4 from J, leaving 18 bases between them. CDR3 length: 16 amino acids. Germline V gene sequence: CDR1 GTSNPN, CDR2 SVGIG (reference sequence). CDR3 region: CAWRLFELGHNEKLFF. Here the CDR3 DNA reads TGTGCCTGGAGACTCTTCGAGCTAGGACATAATGAAAAACTGTTTTTT.